Following are 14 T cell receptor beta chains from one sample sequenced in a study of cytomegalovirus exposure and HLA in healthy donors (dated by TCRdb to the late 2010s). Receptor amplification or capture employed the immunoSEQ multiplex PCR assay. The multiplex PCR relied on a mix of 60 forward primers for TCR Vbeta segments and 13 reverse primers for TCR Jbeta segments. TCRdb stores this immuneACCESS table with in-frame sequences only. Part of the clones is absent; in the studies checked, under half of the shortfall reflects unresolved V genes, and no reason is known for the rest. This sample gives about 250,000 clones in total; just over 70% of them show up just once. The ten largest clones take up approximately 2.1% of the sample. The sequencing sample was made of PBMCs. Receptors originate from a female donor in good health and CMV-seronegative.

The rearrangement joins TRBV7-9 to TRBJ2-7; D is perhaps TRBD2 (6 bases). From germline, CDR1 is SEHNR and CDR2 FQNEAQ (reference sequence). CDR3 length equals 13 residues. Trimming removed 7 bases at V and 4 bases at J, with 14 bases between. The CDR3 bases are TGTGCCAGCAAACCGGCCGGGGGATACGAGCAGTACTTC. Translated, it gives CASKPAGGYEQYF.

This rearrangement joins TRBV27 to TRBJ2-1, with 8 bases fitting TRBD2. Per the germline V gene, CDR1 is MNHEY and CDR2 is SMNVEV (reference sequence). The CDR3 consists of 14 residues. The junction had 1 base not matched to a gene; V was cut back by 6 bases and J by 0 bases. DNA of the CDR3: TGTGCCAGCAGCGGGAGGGCCTCCTACAATGAGCAGTTCTTC. It specifies CASSGRASYNEQFF.

This clone turned up a few times. The rearrangement joins TRBV4-1 to TRBJ1-1; D remains ambiguous. In germline, CDR1 is MGHRA, CDR2 YSYEKL. The CDR3 has 16 amino acids. Trimming left V 4 bases short and J 2 bases short, with 17 bases between. The DNA of the CDR3 is TGCGCCAGCAGCCCCCTAGGAGGGCGGCCAAACACTGAAGCTTTCTTT. This sequence encodes CASSPLGGRPNTEAFF.

The chain links TRBV7-6 to TRBJ1-1; tentative D call: TRBD1 (5 bases). The germline V gene encodes CDR1 SGHVS and CDR2 FNYEAQ. CDR3 length: 13 amino acids. Trimming cost V 5 bases and J 6 bases, with 13 bases left between them. The CDR3 sequence: CASSVQWGAEAFF. The CDR3 nucleotides read TGTGCCAGCAGCGTTCAATGGGGCGCTGAAGCTTTCTTT. Looking up the rest from reference TRBV7-6 and TRBJ1-1 gives the full variable domain: GAGVSQSPRYKVTKRGQDVALRCDPISGHVSLYWYRQALGQGPEFLTYFNYEAQQDKSGLPNDRFSAERPEGSISTLTIQRTEQRDSAMYRCASSVQWGAEAFFGQGTRLTVV.

This clone was seen only a few times. This chain connects TRBV9 to TRBJ1-1; 8 bases fit TRBD1. The V segment lost 4 bases and the J segment 4 bases; nucleotides outside the gene matches: 12. CDR3 length equals 16 residues. CDR1 and CDR2 from the germline V gene are SGDLS and YYNGEE. CDR3 loop: CASSSRPTGGGTEAFF. In DNA form, the CDR3 reads TGTGCCAGCAGCTCTCGACCAACAGGGGGTGGCACTGAAGCTTTCTTT.

The rearrangement links TRBV5-4 to TRBJ2-1; D is ambiguous. Germline V lookup: CDR1 SGHNT, CDR2 YYREEE (reference sequence). The CDR3 length is 14 residues. With 0 bases removed from V and 5 bases from J, the gap between germline ends came to 9 bases. The chain's CDR3 is CASSLVTVNNEQFF. The CDR3 region has the DNA TGTGCCAGCAGCTTGGTCACAGTCAACAATGAGCAGTTCTTC.

The CDR3 spells CASSLDRLAQQFF. The CDR3 nucleotides are TGTGCCAGCAGCTTAGACCGACTAGCGCAGCAGTTCTTC. This sequence joins TRBV7-2 and TRBJ2-1, with 8 positions matching TRBD2. Germline values: CDR1 SGHTA, CDR2 FQGNSA. The CDR3 loop spans 13 amino acids. With 1 base clipped from V and 11 bases from J, the junction kept 4 bases outside the gene matches.

The sample holds a few counts of this clone. The chain joins TRBV11-2 to TRBJ1-2; D unresolved. Per germline, CDR1 SGHAT and CDR2 FQNNGV. The CDR3 contains 13 residues. The V gene lost 4 bases and the J gene lost 8 bases, with 14 bases spanning the gap. The CDR3 region has the DNA TGTGCCAGCAGCTCCGGGAGGGCGGGCGGCTACACCTTC. Its protein product is CASSSGRAGGYTF.

The chain has TRBV7-9 and TRBJ2-7; a possible D gene is TRBD2 (6 bases). Trimming stripped 5 bases from V and 6 bases from J, with 20 bases between. The CDR3 length is 15 residues. Per the germline V gene, CDR1 is SEHNR and CDR2 is FQNEAQ (reference sequence). Written as DNA, the CDR3 is TGTGCCAGCAGCCCCCCCGTCGGGAGAGATGGCGAGCAGTACTTC. It encodes CASSPPVGRDGEQYF.

This CDR3 reads CASAIGTGDNEKLFF. The CDR3, as DNA: TGTGCTAGTGCCATCGGGACAGGAGATAATGAAAAACTGTTTTTT. This chain joins TRBV12-5 and TRBJ1-4; 8 positions match TRBD1. Germline CDR1 and CDR2: LGHNT and FRNRAP. J gave up 4 bases and V 7 bases, and 8 bases lay outside the gene matches. The CDR3 runs 15 residues.

The chain has TRBV6-5 and TRBJ2-7; 10 nucleotides agree with TRBD1. The J segment lost 0 bases and the V segment lost 6 bases, leaving 5 bases of the junction unmatched. Per the germline V gene, CDR1 is MNHEY and CDR2 is SVGAGI. The CDR3 runs 15 residues. The CDR3 DNA reads as TGTGCCAGCAGATGGACAGGGGGGAGCTCCTACGAGCAGTACTTC. It specifies CASRWTGGSSYEQYF.

The chain is built from TRBV6-1 and TRBJ2-1; a possible D gene is TRBD2 (6 bases). The CDR3 loop spans 13 amino acids. V dropped 6 bases and J dropped 14 bases, with 20 bases sitting between them. CDR1 is MNHNS, CDR2 SASEGT, per germline. The CDR3 DNA follows: TGTGCCAGCAGCCAAAAAGTTGGGACGGGGGAGTTCTTC. It translates to CASSQKVGTGEFF.

The chain uses TRBV9 and TRBJ2-7; D not resolved. Germline V gene sequence: CDR1 SGDLS, CDR2 YYNGEE. V lost 3 bases, J lost 0 bases, and 13 bases lay in between. The CDR3 has 15 amino acids. The DNA of the CDR3 is TGTGCCAGCAGCGGCGATACAGCCTCCTCCTACGAGCAGTACTTC. It codes for CASSGDTASSYEQYF.

To note about this clone: At one end, the junction sequence differs from germline, possibly due to a read error. The rearrangement uses TRBV7-9 and TRBJ2-3, with D possibly being TRBD2 (5 bases). CDR3 size: 12 residues. CDR1 SEHNR and CDR2 FQNEAQ come from the germline V gene (reference sequence). This CDR3 reads CSSSLIADTQYF. In DNA, the CDR3 is TGTTCCAGCAGCTTAATAGCGGATACGCAGTATTTT. The full variable domain, its missing parts supplied by reference TRBV7-9 and TRBJ2-3, is DTGVSQNPRHKITKRGQNVTFRCDPISEHNRLYWYRQTLGQGPEFLTYFQNEAQLEKSRLLSDRFSAERPKGSFSTLEIQRTEQGDSAMYLCSSSLIADTQYFGPGTRLTVL.